The clone carrying this TCR beta chain was seen a few times. The data stem from a study of shared clonotypes between healthy human individuals. In the study overall: Donors consisted of a couple of women and three men between 18 and 49.

Investigators spread the genomic DNA of each subset evenly over several immunoSEQ plates. The team ran DNA from unsorted PBMCs on ten immunoSEQ deep assay plates for sequencing. TCRdb's copy holds only in-frame clones and misses some; the assay was immunoSEQ multiplex PCR. Of hundreds of thousands of clones listed, around 79% are singletons. V lost 7 bases, J lost 5 bases, and 15 bases lay in between. CDR1 and CDR2 (germline): MDHEN, SYDVKM. The CDR3 loop spans 14 amino acids. Sequencing input: PBMCs. V and J are TRBV28 and TRBJ1-5; no reliable D call. This receptor was identified in a woman aged 40 to 49 in good health. Some clones in this sample may be carry-over from other donors' samples. CDR3 DNA: TGTGCCAGCACCATCCAGGTGGGAGATCAGCCCCAGCATTTT. Encoded protein: CASTIQVGDQPQHF.